This T cell receptor beta chain was sequenced in a study of cytomegalovirus exposure and HLA in healthy donors. Study context: Membership in the Caucasian-associated ancestry cluster was found for about 84% of a few hundred genotyped donors.

Losses at the gene ends were 4 bases for V and 3 bases for J; bases not matched to a gene: 9. This CDR3 contains 16 residues. In germline, CDR1 is SGHRS, CDR2 YFSETQ. Findings of the study overall: A likely sequencing artifact accounted for one observed cluster of highly shared sequence variants.

To note about this clone: Its antigen is not identified.

In the PCR, 60 Vbeta and 13 Jbeta primers were used. Assay used: immunoSEQ multiplex PCR; TCRdb lists only in-frame clones, some missing. The sample includes roughly 150,000 clones, roughly 79% of them seen just once. The source of this sequence is a male donor in good health and CMV-seronegative. Input material: PBMCs. The chain employs TRBV5-1 and TRBJ2-1; 8 nucleotides match TRBD1. The CDR3 sequence: CASSPNPGQGYNEQFF. The DNA for the CDR3 is TGCGCCAGCAGCCCCAACCCCGGACAGGGCTACAATGAGCAGTTCTTC.